Shown below are 8 T cell receptor beta chains from a single sample sequenced in a study of T cell repertoires in cytomegalovirus infection. TCRdb itself ran the reads through MiXCR, one entry per CDR3 protein. Of roughly 280,000 distinct CDR3 sequences in the sample, about an eighth were seen once. Sequencing was done on a sample of PBMCs. The receptors were sampled from a human donor in good health (CMV status not recorded). Some clones in this sample may be carry-over from other donors' samples.

This clonotype has a count of ten or more. This chain links TRBV7-2 with TRBJ1-1; 10 bases align to TRBD1. This CDR3 is built from 15 residues. V trimming: 5 bases; J trimming: 5 bases; junction bases outside the gene matches: 8. CDR1 and CDR2 (germline): SGHTA, FQGNSA. This CDR3 is CASSRPDRGRTEAFF. In DNA, the CDR3 is TGTGCCAGCAGCCGGCCCGACAGGGGGCGAACTGAAGCTTTCTTT.

The chain joins TRBV20-1 to TRBJ1-1; D is undetermined. Trimming took off 6 bases at V and 5 bases at J, with 19 bases between the two ends. CDR1 is DFQATT and CDR2 is SNEGSKA in the germline V gene (reference sequence). The CDR3 contains 14 residues. CDR3 loop: CSARYGWGETEAFF. CDR3 bases: TGCAGTGCACGTTACGGATGGGGTGAAACTGAAGCTTTCTTT.

There are a few counts of this clonotype. This chain uses TRBV20-1 with TRBJ1-1; D is perhaps TRBD1 (6 bases). Germline V gene sequence: CDR1 DFQATT, CDR2 SNEGSKA (reference sequence). Trimming took 3 bases from V and 0 from J, leaving 14 bases between them. The CDR3 length is 15 residues. This CDR3 is CSARGQGSMNTEAFF. The CDR3 DNA reads TGCAGTGCTAGGGGACAAGGGTCGATGAACACTGAAGCTTTCTTT.

This clonotype was recorded many times. This chain links TRBV4-1 with TRBJ2-1, with D possibly TRBD2 on 5 matching bases. The CDR3 runs 17 residues. In germline, CDR1 is MGHRA, CDR2 YSYEKL. V lost 4 bases to trimming and J lost 0 bases, with 16 bases between them. The CDR3 nucleotides are TGCGCCAGCAGCCCAGAGGTACTAGGGAGCTCCTACAATGAGCAGTTCTTC. Translating gives CASSPEVLGSSYNEQFF.

The sample holds a few counts of this clonotype. The V gene is TRBV24-1, the J gene TRBJ1-5; unclear D gene. The germline V gene encodes CDR1 KGHDR and CDR2 SFDVKD. This CDR3 has 14 residues. Deletions cut 4 bases from V and 5 bases from J, with 11 bases between. The CDR3 DNA reads as TGTGCCACCAGTGACTCCGGTGGGGATCAGCCCCAGCATTTT. Protein product: CATSDSGGDQPQHF.

The chain uses TRBV20-1 and TRBJ2-7; D is uncertain. Per germline, CDR1 DFQATT and CDR2 SNEGSKA (reference sequence). This CDR3 has 11 residues. The V end was cut by 4 bases, the J end by 3 bases, with 7 bases between. The CDR3 DNA sequence: TGCAGTGCTAACGGCGGCTACGAGCAGTACTTC. Translating gives CSANGGYEQYF.

This clonotype showed up many times. The chain has TRBV7-9 and TRBJ1-5; D is perhaps TRBD1 (5 bases). The V gene lost 1 base and the J gene lost 7 bases, with 11 bases spanning the gap. The CDR3 runs 14 residues. The V gene's germline CDR1 is SEHNR and CDR2 FQNEAQ (reference sequence). CDR3 DNA sequence: TGTGCCAGCAGCTTAGGACCAGGGCCCCAGCCCCAGCATTTT. Translated, it gives CASSLGPGPQPQHF.

In this sample, this clonotype turned up many times. This sequence joins TRBV7-2 and TRBJ1-3; no clear D. The CDR3 consists of 14 residues. V gave up 5 bases and J gave up 0 bases, with 8 bases separating them. Germline CDR1 is SGHTA and CDR2 is FQGNSA. The CDR3 nucleotides are TGTGCCAGCAGCCTCGGCCACTCTGGAAACACCATATATTTT. Its translation is CASSLGHSGNTIYF.